These 16 T cell receptor beta chains came from one sample sequenced in a study of Ad26.COV2.S vaccination and SARS-CoV-2 variants. The treatment was: around 19 received Ad26.COV2.S at low or high dose, single or two shots; about 5 received placebo; per-sample allocation not given. All samples were drawn on day 63, counting from the first vaccine or placebo injection. Measured with immunoSEQ multiplex PCR; TCRdb has only the in-frame clones, and not every one. The sample contains a few hundred thousand clones, around 90% of which appear only once. The material sequenced was peripheral blood, taken in a trial of Ad26.COV2.S vaccine versus placebo. The origin of the receptors is a person between 18 and 60 years old who received the Ad26.COV2.S COVID-19 vaccine or a placebo.

This chain uses TRBV5-1 with TRBJ2-2; D could derive from TRBD1 or TRBD2 (6 bases each). Trimming took off 4 bases at V and 1 base at J, with 14 bases between the two ends. Per germline, CDR1 SGHRS and CDR2 YFSETQ. This CDR3 region has 16 residues. The CDR3 DNA reads as TGCGCCAGCAGCCCGCAAGGGGGGAAGAACACCGGGGAGCTGTTTTTT. It encodes CASSPQGGKNTGELFF.

This sequence joins TRBV7-9 and TRBJ2-1, with 10 bases fitting TRBD2. Germline-derived CDR1 and CDR2 are SEHNR and FQNEAQ (reference sequence). The trim removed 6 bases at V and 8 bases at J, leaving 13 bases unmatched. This CDR3 region has 16 residues. CDR3 in amino acids: CASRPPGTSVVDEQFF. The CDR3 DNA is TGTGCCAGCAGACCACCCGGGACTAGCGTCGTCGATGAGCAGTTCTTC.

This rearrangement joins TRBV27 to TRBJ1-2; TRBD1 is a possible D gene (5 bases). The CDR3 extends over 14 amino acids. Deletions cut 3 bases from V and 1 base from J, with 9 bases between. The germline V gene encodes CDR1 MNHEY and CDR2 SMNVEV (reference sequence). The CDR3 loop is CASSFRGDNYGYTF. The CDR3 region has the DNA TGTGCCAGCAGTTTCCGAGGGGATAACTATGGCTACACCTTC.

This rearrangement joins TRBV6-2 or TRBV6-3 to TRBJ2-7; D unresolved. Trimming stripped 3 bases from V and 0 bases from J, with 6 bases between. Germline CDR1 reads MNHEY; CDR2 reads SVGEGT. CDR3 length equals 13 residues. CDR3 protein: CASSYTASYEQYF. The CDR3 DNA reads TGTGCCAGCAGTTATACAGCCTCCTACGAGCAGTACTTC.

CDR3 sequence reads: CASSLDAGVGNEQFF. The CDR3 DNA is TGTGCCAGCAGCTTAGACGCGGGAGTTGGGAATGAGCAGTTCTTC. This rearrangement joins TRBV7-6 to TRBJ2-1, with TRBD2 identical over 7 bases. Germline-derived CDR1 and CDR2 are SGHVS and FNYEAQ. The CDR3 is 15 residues long. V was pared by 1 base and J by 7 bases, with 7 bases of the junction left unmatched.

The CDR3 nucleotides read TGTGCCAGCAGTAACACCCGAGCCGGGACAGGCAATCAGCCCCAGCATTTT. It specifies CASSNTRAGTGNQPQHF. The genes are TRBV2 and TRBJ1-5; 7 bases fit TRBD1. CDR3 length equals 17 residues. Germline V CDR1 and CDR2: SNHLY, FYNNEI. With V trimmed by 5 bases and J by 2 bases, 12 bases remained unmatched.

In the case of this clone: Other DNA sequences in this sample translate to the same CDR3. The V and J genes are TRBV3-1 (or the pseudogene TRBV3-2) and TRBJ2-7; 7 positions match TRBD2. The CDR3 has 14 amino acids. J lost 0 bases, V lost 4 bases, and 3 bases had no gene match. Germline V gene data show CDR1 as LGHDT and CDR2 as YNNKEL (reference sequence). Here the CDR3 reads CASSPGLSSYEQYF. The DNA of the CDR3 is TGTGCCAGCAGCCCGGGACTATCCTCCTACGAGCAGTACTTC.

The V and J genes are TRBV5-1 and TRBJ2-7; 8 nucleotides match TRBD2. Germline V gene lookup returns CDR1 SGHRS and CDR2 YFSETQ. The junction had 12 bases not matched to a gene; V was cut back by 5 bases and J by 5 bases. The CDR3 spans 15 residues. The CDR3 loop is CASRTIAGNFHEQYF. The DNA for the CDR3 is TGCGCCAGCAGAACTATAGCGGGAAACTTCCACGAGCAGTACTTC.

In DNA form, the CDR3 reads TGTGCCAGCAGTGCCCGCGGGGGGACTAATGAAAAACTGTTTTTT. Translating it yields CASSARGGTNEKLFF. This rearrangement joins TRBV25-1 to TRBJ1-4, with a possible D match to TRBD1 (5 bases). The CDR3 totals 15 residues. Trimming pared 4 bases from V and 2 bases from J, leaving 11 bases between. CDR1 and CDR2 from the germline V gene are MGHDK and SYGVNS.

The J gene is TRBJ1-5, the V gene TRBV6-6, with 7 positions matching TRBD1. The germline CDR1 and CDR2 sequences are MNHNY and SVGAGI (reference sequence). The CDR3 is 16 amino acids. V was clipped by 0 bases and J by 2 bases; unmatched bases: 4. This chain's CDR3 is CASSYSSGQGNQPQHF. The CDR3 nucleotides are TGTGCCAGCAGTTACTCGAGTGGACAGGGCAATCAGCCCCAGCATTTT.

The chain is built from TRBV28 and TRBJ1-4; no reliable D call. Germline assignment: CDR1 MDHEN and CDR2 SYDVKM. This CDR3 is built from 16 residues. Trimming pared 3 bases from V and 0 bases from J, leaving 11 bases between. The CDR3 reads CASSLPRTATNEKLFF. The CDR3 bases are TGTGCCAGCAGTTTGCCTAGGACCGCAACTAATGAAAAACTGTTTTTT.

The gene calls are TRBV19 and TRBJ2-7, with TRBD1 identical over 7 bases. From germline, CDR1 is LNHDA and CDR2 SQIVND (reference sequence). The CDR3 contains 14 residues. V lost 6 bases to trimming and J lost 2 bases; unmatched junction nucleotides: 7. The CDR3 DNA follows: TGTGCCAGTAGCCTCGACAGGGCGGCCTACGAGCAGTACTTC. Translated, it gives CASSLDRAAYEQYF.

Of note for this clone: Other DNA sequences in the same sample also yield this CDR3. J is TRBJ2-7 and V is TRBV4-1, with 7 bases matching TRBD2. Losses at the gene ends were 0 bases for V and 1 base for J; bases not matched to a gene: 0. CDR3 length: 14 amino acids. In germline, CDR1 is MGHRA, CDR2 YSYEKL. The DNA of the CDR3 is TGCGCCAGCAGCCAAGAGGGAGGGTCCTACGAGCAGTACTTC. Amino acids: CASSQEGGSYEQYF.

The rearrangement links TRBV6-1 to TRBJ2-4; no definite D call. The ends were cut back, 1 base at V and 2 bases at J, with 9 bases in the middle. The CDR3 is 15 residues long. Germline V gene sequence: CDR1 MNHNS, CDR2 SASEGT. As DNA, the CDR3 is TGTGCCAGCAGTGAAGGGCTAGGGTCCAAAAACATTCAGTACTTC. Amino acids: CASSEGLGSKNIQYF.

This chain links TRBV25-1 with TRBJ1-1; D possibly corresponds to TRBD1 (5 bases). The CDR3 length is 18 residues. Germline V lookup: CDR1 MGHDK, CDR2 SYGVNS. V lost 2 bases to trimming and J lost 2 bases, with 21 bases between them. The CDR3 DNA sequence: TGTGCCAGCAGTGAACTTGGGGCAATTGGACCTACTAACACTGAAGCTTTCTTT. This gives the protein CASSELGAIGPTNTEAFF.

The V call is TRBV7-2, the J call TRBJ1-3; D possibly corresponds to TRBD1 (6 bases). Trimming pared 5 bases from V and 2 bases from J, leaving 10 bases between. Germline V gene data show CDR1 as SGHTA and CDR2 as FQGNSA. The CDR3 spans 14 residues. DNA of the CDR3: TGTGCCAGCAGCCACACAGGGCCTGGAAACACCATATATTTT. Encoded protein: CASSHTGPGNTIYF.